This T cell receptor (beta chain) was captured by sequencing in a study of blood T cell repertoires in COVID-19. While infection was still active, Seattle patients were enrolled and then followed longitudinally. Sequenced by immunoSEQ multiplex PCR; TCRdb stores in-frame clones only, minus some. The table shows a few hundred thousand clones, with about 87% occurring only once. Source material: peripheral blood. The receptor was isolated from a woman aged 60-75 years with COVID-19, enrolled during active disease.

The CDR3 DNA reads as TGTGCCAGCAGTCAGCAGGGAAGTCAGCCCCAGCATTTT. Translated, it gives CASSQQGSQPQHF. The genes are TRBV6-5 and TRBJ1-5, with D tentatively TRBD1 (5 bases). Trimming cost V 5 bases and J 6 bases, with 11 bases left between them. In germline, CDR1 is MNHEY, CDR2 SVGAGI. The CDR3 has 13 residues.